This TCR beta chain comes out of a study of CD8 T cells in Susac syndrome. Negative isolation yielded the CD8+ and CD4+ T cells, while FACS enriched the TEMRA cells. RNA in amounts of about 0.5 to 1 ug was reverse transcribed with random hexamers. An immunoSEQ multiplex PCR amplified TCR beta CDR3 over 54 Vbeta and 13 Jbeta. TCRdb used MiXCR to reprocess the immunoSEQ multiplex PCR reads, holding one entry per CDR3 protein. The sample yields 250,000 to 300,000 distinct CDR3 sequences, around 85% seen once. Source material: CD8+ T cells from PBMCs. The TCR sequence derives from a human donor with multiple sclerosis.

The DNA of the CDR3 is TGTGCCATCAGGAGCGGGACAGGGGGCGCATCCGATACGCAGTATTTT. It translates to CAIRSGTGGASDTQYF. The chain recombines TRBV10-3 with TRBJ2-3, with TRBD1 identical over 12 bases. V was clipped by 6 bases and J by 6 bases; unmatched bases: 10. CDR3 size: 16 residues. The germline V gene has CDR1 ENHRY and CDR2 SYGVKD.